The clone carrying this T cell receptor (beta chain) appeared once. Antigen unknown. This entry belongs to a study of T cell responses to AZD1222 COVID-19 vaccine. Study findings and constraints: A reported finding is that nearly half of spike-specific TCRs target unmutated variant regions.

This table comes from immunoSEQ multiplex PCR, and its TCRdb copy is limited to in-frame clones, with some not included. The data show about 92,000 clones, around 93% seen once. The CDR3 is 13 residues long. CDR1 is LNHDA and CDR2 is SQIVND in the germline V gene (reference sequence). Trimming removed 5 bases at V and 3 bases at J, with 11 bases between. This TCR was recovered from an adult in good health. The rearrangement joins TRBV19 to TRBJ2-7; D is unresolved. The sequencing here drew on peripheral blood, taken on day 0 of AZD1222 vaccination. The CDR3: CASSYHSFYEQYF. In DNA, the CDR3 is TGTGCCAGTAGTTACCATTCCTTCTACGAGCAGTACTTC.